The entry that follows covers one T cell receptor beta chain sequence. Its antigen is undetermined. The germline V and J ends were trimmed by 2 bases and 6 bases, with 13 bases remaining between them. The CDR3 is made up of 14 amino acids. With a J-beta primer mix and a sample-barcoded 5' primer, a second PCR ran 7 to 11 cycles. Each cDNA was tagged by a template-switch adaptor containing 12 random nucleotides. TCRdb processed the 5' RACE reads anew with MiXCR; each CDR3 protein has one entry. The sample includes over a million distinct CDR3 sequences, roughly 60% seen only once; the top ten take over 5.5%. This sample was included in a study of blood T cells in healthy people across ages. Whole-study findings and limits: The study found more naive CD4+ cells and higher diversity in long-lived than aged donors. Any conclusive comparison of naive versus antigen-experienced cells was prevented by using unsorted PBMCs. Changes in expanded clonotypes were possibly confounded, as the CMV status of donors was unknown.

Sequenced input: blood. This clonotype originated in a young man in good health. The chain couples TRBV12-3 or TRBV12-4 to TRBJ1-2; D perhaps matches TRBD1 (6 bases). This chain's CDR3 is CASSLSGEGDGYTF. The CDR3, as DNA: TGTGCCAGCAGTTTATCAGGGGAAGGGGATGGCTACACCTTC.